The 27 T cell receptor beta chains in this list originate from one sample, sequenced in a study of T cell responses to AZD1222 COVID-19 vaccine. Profiled with immunoSEQ multiplex PCR; TCRdb holds only in-frame clones, not every one. The sample lists some 130,000 clones, over 80% seen once, with 6% to 7.5% in the top ten. Sequences were derived from peripheral blood, sampled 28 days after the second AZD1222 dose. These receptors all stem from an adult who received the AZD1222 COVID-19 vaccine.

This sequence joins TRBV4-1 and TRBJ2-7; 9 positions agree with TRBD1. This CDR3 spans 15 amino acids. Looked up from germline, CDR1 is MGHRA and CDR2 is YSYEKL. The V gene end was trimmed by 4 bases and the J gene end by 4 bases; junction bases not matched to a gene: 8. CDR3 coding DNA: TGCGCCAGCAGCCCGAATAGACAGGGGGGTTACGAGCAGTACTTC. Protein product: CASSPNRQGGYEQYF.

The chain carries TRBV4-1 and TRBJ1-1; D remains ambiguous. This CDR3 spans 14 amino acids. The germline V gene has CDR1 MGHRA and CDR2 YSYEKL. V was cut by 1 base and J by 1 base, with 7 bases left in between. CDR3 nucleotide sequence: TGCGCCAGCAGCCAAGTAGTAAGGAACACTGAAGCTTTCTTT. This codes for CASSQVVRNTEAFF.

The chain recombines TRBV29-1 with TRBJ1-1; 7 bases map to TRBD1. The CDR3 runs 11 residues. The V gene end was trimmed by 6 bases and the J gene end by 5 bases; junction bases not matched to a gene: 3. The germline V gene has CDR1 SQVTM and CDR2 ANQGSEA. The CDR3, as DNA: TGCAGCGTCTCACAGGGGACTGAAGCTTTCTTT. Its translation is CSVSQGTEAFF.

V usage is TRBV4-2 and J usage is TRBJ1-1; 9 positions match TRBD1. The germline CDR1 and CDR2 sequences are LGHNA and YNFKEQ. The CDR3 runs 12 residues. V shed 3 bases and J 8 bases; nucleotides not matched to a gene: 1. CDR3 bases: TGTGCCAGCAGCCATGGGACAGGGGAAGCTTTCTTT. Translating it yields CASSHGTGEAFF.

The chain has TRBV20-1 and TRBJ1-1, with D perhaps TRBD1 (5 bases). The CDR3 length is 12 residues. The germline V gene has CDR1 DFQATT and CDR2 SNEGSKA (reference sequence). V was trimmed by 3 bases and J by 7 bases, leaving 12 bases between them. The CDR3 DNA sequence: TGCAGTGCTAGTGCACAGGTGAATGAAGCTTTCTTT. Translated, it gives CSASAQVNEAFF.

This chain uses TRBV7-3 with TRBJ2-3; 15 bases line up with TRBD2. V gave up 5 bases and J gave up 2 bases; unmatched junction bases: 5. Per germline, CDR1 SGHTA and CDR2 FQGTGA. CDR3 length: 17 residues. CDR3 sequence: CASSPGLAGGTTDTQYF. The CDR3 coding sequence is TGTGCCAGCAGCCCTGGACTAGCGGGGGGGACCACAGATACGCAGTATTTT.

The chain has TRBV30 and TRBJ1-2; 7 positions agree with TRBD1. V was clipped by 0 bases and J by 3 bases; unmatched bases: 4. The CDR3 contains 14 residues. CDR1 GTSNPN and CDR2 SVGIG come from the germline V gene (reference sequence). CDR3 loop: CAWSVRQGHYGYTF. CDR3 DNA sequence: TGTGCCTGGAGTGTACGACAGGGCCACTATGGCTACACCTTC.

The genes are TRBV19 and TRBJ2-7; 9 nucleotides align to TRBD2. This CDR3 comprises 15 residues. V was pared by 8 bases and J by 3 bases, with 11 bases of the junction left unmatched. Germline assignment: CDR1 LNHDA and CDR2 SQIVND (reference sequence). The CDR3 DNA follows: TGTGCCAGTGGGGGGTGGCTAGCGGGGCACTACGAGCAGTACTTC. Its translation: CASGGWLAGHYEQYF.

The chain is built from TRBV28 and TRBJ1-4; D is unresolved. Looked up from germline, CDR1 is MDHEN and CDR2 is SYDVKM. The CDR3 sequence is 18 residues long. Deletions cut 5 bases from V and 6 bases from J, with 25 bases between. CDR3 DNA: TGTGCCAGCAGTCCCCGCCGCCCGGACGCGTATTTTCATGAAAAACTGTTTTTT. It codes for CASSPRRPDAYFHEKLFF. Full variable domain (missing parts from reference TRBV28 and TRBJ1-4): DVKVTQSSRYLVKRTGEKVFLECVQDMDHENMFWYRQDPGLGLRLIYFSYDVKMKEKGDIPEGYSVSREKKERFSLILESASTNQTSMYLCASSPRRPDAYFHEKLFFGSGTQLSVL.

The chain carries TRBV6-2 or TRBV6-3 and TRBJ1-1; the D gene is possibly TRBD1 (5 bases). Trimming shortened V by 6 bases and J by 9 bases, and 11 bases separated the two germline ends. Germline values: CDR1 MNHEY, CDR2 SVGEGT. This CDR3 is built from 11 residues. The CDR3 loop is CASSTGTKAFF. The DNA for the CDR3 is TGTGCCAGCAGCACCGGGACGAAAGCTTTCTTT.

The chain recombines TRBV5-1 with TRBJ2-3; 7 bases map to TRBD1. CDR1 and CDR2 (germline): SGHRS, YFSETQ. The CDR3 loop spans 16 amino acids. The V and J ends lost 0 bases and 1 base, in that order; junction bases with no gene match: 5. The CDR3 reads CASSLGGTARTDTQYF. CDR3 nucleotides: TGCGCCAGCAGCTTGGGAGGGACAGCGCGCACAGATACGCAGTATTTT.

The J gene is TRBJ2-1, the V gene TRBV4-1; tentatively, D is TRBD1 (5 bases). The CDR3 runs 15 residues. V was cut by 3 bases and J by 3 bases, with 12 bases left in between. The V gene's germline CDR1 is MGHRA and CDR2 YSYEKL. CDR3 nucleotides: TGCGCCAGCAGCCAGGCAGAAGGGGACTACAATGAGCAGTTCTTC. Protein product: CASSQAEGDYNEQFF.

This chain links TRBV7-9 with TRBJ1-2; 7 bases align to TRBD1. The trim removed 5 bases at V and 9 bases at J, leaving 6 bases unmatched. This CDR3 comprises 12 residues. Germline V gene lookup returns CDR1 SEHNR and CDR2 FQNEAQ (reference sequence). CDR3 sequence (DNA): TGTGCCAGCAGCCCCAGGGGGAATCGCTACACCTTC. It specifies CASSPRGNRYTF.

The chain recombines TRBV19 with TRBJ1-1; D is unclear. In germline, CDR1 is LNHDA, CDR2 SQIVND (reference sequence). Trimming pared 7 bases from V and 1 base from J, leaving 13 bases between. This CDR3 comprises 14 residues. The CDR3 coding sequence is TGTGCCAGTATCCCCCCCCAGGAGAACACTGAAGCTTTCTTT. Translation gives CASIPPQENTEAFF.

V is TRBV19 and J is TRBJ1-2, with D uncertain. Germline V gene lookup returns CDR1 LNHDA and CDR2 SQIVND (reference sequence). Trimming took 0 bases from V and 7 from J, leaving 9 bases between them. CDR3 size: 13 residues. This chain's CDR3 is CASSIDARSGYTF. CDR3 bases: TGTGCCAGTAGTATAGATGCCCGGAGTGGCTACACCTTC.

V gene TRBV24-1 combines with J gene TRBJ2-3; tentatively, D is TRBD1 (5 bases). Trimming cost V 1 base and J 11 bases, with 12 bases left between them. Germline V CDR1 and CDR2: KGHDR, SFDVKD. This CDR3 spans 13 amino acids. CDR3 sequence: CATSDLQANGQYF. Here the CDR3 DNA reads TGTGCCACCAGTGATTTACAGGCTAATGGGCAGTATTTT.

The chain links TRBV9 to TRBJ1-2; no clear D. This CDR3 is built from 13 residues. CDR1 and CDR2 (germline): SGDLS, YYNGEE. Trimming removed 0 bases from V and 8 bases from J, with 11 bases in between. This CDR3 is CASSVDFDGGYTF. The CDR3 DNA sequence: TGTGCCAGCAGCGTAGATTTTGATGGGGGCTACACCTTC.

This chain links TRBV2 with TRBJ1-5; a possible D gene is TRBD1 (5 bases). Trimming stripped 6 bases from V and 6 bases from J, with 15 bases between. CDR3 length: 14 amino acids. Germline loops: CDR1 SNHLY, CDR2 FYNNEI. CDR3: CASSENQGSQPQHF. The CDR3 DNA follows: TGTGCCAGCAGCGAGAACCAGGGATCTCAGCCCCAGCATTTT.

The chain recombines TRBV6-5 with TRBJ1-5; D perhaps matches TRBD1 (5 bases). Between the trimmed V and J ends, which lost 6 bases and 4 bases, there was a span of 16 bases. The CDR3 has 15 amino acids. Per germline, CDR1 MNHEY and CDR2 SVGAGI. The CDR3 DNA reads TGTGCCAGCAGCCCCGGGACCCAGGGTAATCAGCCCCAGCATTTT. Amino acid sequence: CASSPGTQGNQPQHF.

This clone was picked up a small number of times. The chain couples TRBV5-4 to TRBJ1-1, with D possibly being TRBD1 (5 bases). Germline V gene data show CDR1 as SGHNT and CDR2 as YYREEE (reference sequence). V gave up 4 bases and J gave up 1 base, with 11 bases separating them. The CDR3 has 14 residues. For the CDR3, the DNA is TGTGCCAGCAGCCTGGACACCAAGAACACTGAAGCTTTCTTT. It specifies CASSLDTKNTEAFF.

Note on this clone: A read error may produce the germline difference seen at one junction end. The chain is built from TRBV3-1 (or the pseudogene TRBV3-2) and TRBJ2-1; D might be TRBD2 (6 bases). CDR3 length: 15 amino acids. Germline CDR1 LGHDT, CDR2 YNNKEL (reference sequence). CDR3 protein: CASSQDLASAMTCLF. CDR3 in DNA: TGTGCCAGCAGCCAAGATTTGGCTAGCGCGATGACTTGCCTCTTC.

The rearrangement uses TRBV9 and TRBJ2-3; D not certain. V lost 0 bases and J 2 bases, leaving 7 bases between the germline ends. Per germline, CDR1 SGDLS and CDR2 YYNGEE. The CDR3 is 14 amino acids. The CDR3 region is CASSVEASTDTQYF. CDR3 DNA sequence: TGTGCCAGCAGCGTAGAGGCCTCCACAGATACGCAGTATTTT.

A remark on this clone: Other DNA variants within this sample encode the same CDR3. The V gene is TRBV28, the J gene TRBJ2-7; D gene uncertain. The V end was cut by 4 bases, the J end by 2 bases, with 3 bases between. Germline V lookup: CDR1 MDHEN, CDR2 SYDVKM. This CDR3 comprises 11 residues. As DNA, the CDR3 is TGTGCCAGCAGTTCCGCCTACGAGCAGTACTTC. Translation gives CASSSAYEQYF.

The genes are TRBV27 and TRBJ1-5; D is unresolved. V was cut by 3 bases and J by 7 bases, with 10 bases left in between. From germline, CDR1 is MNHEY and CDR2 SMNVEV (reference sequence). The CDR3 runs 13 residues. The CDR3 region has the DNA TGTGCCAGCAGTTTCCTCCTGGGGCAGCCCCAGCATTTT. Translated: CASSFLLGQPQHF.

This chain uses TRBV9 with TRBJ1-1; D remains ambiguous. Trimming removed 0 bases from V and 5 bases from J, with 8 bases in between. The CDR3 loop spans 13 amino acids. Germline assignment: CDR1 SGDLS and CDR2 YYNGEE. CDR3 DNA sequence: TGTGCCAGCAGCGTAGCAAGATCTACTGAAGCTTTCTTT. It is translated as CASSVARSTEAFF.

V and J are TRBV15 and TRBJ1-2, with D unresolved. Germline-derived CDR1 and CDR2 are LNHNV and YYDKDF (reference sequence). CDR3 length: 16 residues. The ends were cut back, 1 base at V and 3 bases at J, with 15 bases in the middle. CDR3 in DNA: TGTGCCACCAGCAGAGGGTGGCCAGATGGGGACTATGGCTACACCTTC. Protein sequence: CATSRGWPDGDYGYTF. Full variable domain (rest looked up from reference TRBV15 and TRBJ1-2): DAMVIQNPRYQVTQFGKPVTLSCSQTLNHNVMYWYQQKSSQAPKLLFHYYDKDFNNEADTPDNFQSRRPNTSFCFLDIRSPGLGDTAMYLCATSRGWPDGDYGYTFGSGTRLTVV.

The sample holds one count of this clone. The chain has TRBV18 and TRBJ1-5; D remains unclear. This CDR3 is 13 amino acids long. The ends were cut back, 2 bases at V and 1 base at J, with 3 bases in the middle. From germline, CDR1 is KGHSH and CDR2 LQKENI. This CDR3 reads CASSPESNQPQHF. CDR3 DNA: TGTGCCAGCTCACCAGAGAGCAATCAGCCCCAGCATTTT.